In its sample, the clone carrying this T cell receptor beta chain was seen a few times. It may be a read error: a sequence one base away is much more abundant. The data were obtained in a study of T cells in Graves' hyperthyroidism and ophthalmopathy. Pregnant or lactating patients were excluded, as were those with uncontrolled infection or other autoimmune disease. Clinical symptoms, serum thyroxine, TRAb, thyroid ultrasound and orbital computed tomography informed diagnoses. The authors took PBMCs from 10 ml fresh peripheral blood. CDR1 is SGHAT and CDR2 is FQNNGV in the germline V gene. V shed 6 bases and J shed 4 bases, with 12 bases lying between them. The length of the CDR3 is 13 residues. The CDR3 regions of TCR beta were amplified from RNA transcripts. First-round RT-PCR with HTBI primers amplified the TCR CDR3 region. TCRdb analysed the multiplex PCR reads with MiXCR anew, one entry per CDR3 protein. This repertoire shows 300,000 to 450,000 distinct CDR3 sequences, about 14% found once; its top ten account for about 19%.

This TCR was recovered from a woman under 40 with Graves' ophthalmopathy. This chain links TRBV11-2 with TRBJ1-1, with D perhaps TRBD1 (5 bases). Sequencing input: blood. CDR3 protein: CASRGRGGTEAFF. The CDR3, as DNA: TGTGCCAGCAGGGGACGGGGGGGCACTGAAGCTTTCTTT.